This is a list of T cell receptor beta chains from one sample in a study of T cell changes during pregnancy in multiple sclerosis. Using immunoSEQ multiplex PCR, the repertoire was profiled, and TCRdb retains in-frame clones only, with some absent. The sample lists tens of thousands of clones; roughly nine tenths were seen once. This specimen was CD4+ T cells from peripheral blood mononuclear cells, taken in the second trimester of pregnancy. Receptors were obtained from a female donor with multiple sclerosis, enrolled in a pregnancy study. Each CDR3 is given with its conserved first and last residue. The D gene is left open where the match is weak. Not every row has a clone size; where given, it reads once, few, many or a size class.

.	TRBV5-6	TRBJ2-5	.	CASSLDRIQETQYF	TGTGCCAGCAGCTTGGACAGGATACAAGAGACCCAGTACTTC
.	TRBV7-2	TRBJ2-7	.	CASSRRTEWVSYEQYF	TGTGCCAGCAGCCGTAGGACAGAGTGGGTCTCCTACGAGCAGTACTTC
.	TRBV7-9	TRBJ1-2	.	CASSLQVSGPRF	TGTGCCAGCAGCTTACAAGTGTCAGGGCCACGGTTC
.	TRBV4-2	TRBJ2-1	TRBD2	CASSQETSGAYNEQFF	TGTGCCAGCAGCCAGGAGACTAGCGGAGCCTACAATGAGCAGTTCTTC
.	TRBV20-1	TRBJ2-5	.	CSANFEETQYF	TGCAGTGCTAATTTCGAAGAGACCCAGTACTTC
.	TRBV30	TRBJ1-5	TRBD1	CAWSFTGGGQPQHF	TGTGCCTGGAGTTTCACAGGGGGGGGTCAGCCCCAGCATTTT
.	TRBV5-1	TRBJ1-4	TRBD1	CASSLEQGAVGEKLFF	TGCGCCAGCAGCTTGGAACAGGGGGCCGTGGGGGAAAAACTGTTTTTT
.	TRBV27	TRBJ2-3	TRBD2	CASSRGRAGGPDTQYF	TGTGCCAGCAGTCGGGGGAGAGCGGGGGGGCCCGATACGCAGTATTTT
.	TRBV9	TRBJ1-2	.	CASSVAVDSYNGPGYTF	TGTGCCAGCAGCGTAGCAGTGGACAGCTACAATGGACCGGGCTACACCTTC
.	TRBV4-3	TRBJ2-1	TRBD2	CASSQVRCTSGSYNEQFF	TGCGCCAGCAGCCAAGTTCGGTGCACTAGCGGCTCCTACAATGAGCAGTTCTTC
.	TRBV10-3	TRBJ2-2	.	CAISGRQGVGGNAGELFF	TGTGCCATCAGTGGAAGGCAGGGTGTCGGTGGTAATGCCGGGGAGCTGTTTTTT
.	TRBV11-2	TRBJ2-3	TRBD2	CASSRTVTSGTDTQYF	TGTGCCAGCAGCCGAACCGTTACTAGCGGCACAGATACGCAGTATTTT
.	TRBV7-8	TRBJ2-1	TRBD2	CASSLRLAVPNEQFF	TGTGCCAGCAGTTTAAGACTAGCGGTCCCCAATGAGCAGTTCTTC
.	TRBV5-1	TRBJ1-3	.	CASSFDRSKNTIYF	TGCGCCAGCAGCTTTGACAGGAGTAAAAACACCATATATTTT
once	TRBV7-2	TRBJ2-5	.	CASSLSRSRETQYF	TGTGCCAGCAGCTTAAGCCGGTCCCGGGAGACCCAGTACTTC
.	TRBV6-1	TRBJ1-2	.	CASSEARRGYGYTF	TGTGCCAGCAGTGAAGCGCGCAGGGGATATGGCTACACCTTC
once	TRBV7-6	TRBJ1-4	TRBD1	CASSLGPGGSTNEKLFF	TGTGCCAGCAGCTTAGGTCCAGGGGGCTCAACTAATGAAAAACTGTTTTTT
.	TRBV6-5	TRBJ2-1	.	CASSYSGLRLLLFF	TGTGCCAGCAGTTACTCGGGACTCAGGCTGCTTTTGTTCTTC
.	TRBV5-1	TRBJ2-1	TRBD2	CASSSYGFGGSLDEQFF	TGCGCCAGCAGCTCCTACGGCTTCGGCGGGAGTTTGGATGAGCAGTTCTTC
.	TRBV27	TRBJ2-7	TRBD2	CASRNPGLAGANTYEQYF	TGTGCCAGCAGAAACCCGGGACTAGCGGGAGCGAATACCTACGAGCAGTACTTC
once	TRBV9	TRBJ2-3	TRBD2	CASSLPSGSRTDTQYF	TGTGCCAGCAGCCTTCCTAGCGGGAGTAGGACAGATACGCAGTATTTT
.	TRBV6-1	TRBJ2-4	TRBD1	CASSGTGVFGKNIQYF	TGTGCCAGCAGTGGGACAGGGGTGTTTGGCAAAAACATTCAGTACTTC
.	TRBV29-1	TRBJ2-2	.	CSVARGLTGELFF	TGCAGCGTCGCTCGGGGACTCACCGGGGAGCTGTTTTTT